This TCR beta chain was recorded in a study of blood T cell repertoires in COVID-19. Across the whole study: The United States, Italy and Spain supplied acute and convalescent COVID-19 samples.

Trimming took 7 bases from V and 5 from J; bases not matched to a gene: 12. The CDR3 totals 15 residues. The V gene's germline CDR1 is SGHTA and CDR2 FQGNSA. Authors' methods: Reference gene primer amplification gave estimated nucleated cell counts. Measured with immunoSEQ multiplex PCR; TCRdb has only the in-frame clones, and not every one. Clone size and V and J calls were adopted from that table, with D and trimming inferred from the DNA. The data show about 70,000 clones, about 85% seen once. The V and J genes are TRBV7-2 and TRBJ2-5, with 8 positions matching TRBD2. The TCR originated in a man of 80 years or more with acute or convalescent COVID-19. Sequencing was performed on peripheral blood. CDR3 loop: CASMPASGSGETQYF. CDR3 bases: TGTGCCAGCATGCCCGCCAGCGGGAGTGGGGAGACCCAGTACTTC.